The TCR beta chain described here comes from a study of cytomegalovirus exposure and HLA in healthy donors. At the time of sampling, donors were nominally healthy, though unrecorded immune exposures were likely. Trimming removed 1 base from V and 8 bases from J, with 11 bases in between. Per germline, CDR1 MNHNS and CDR2 SASEGT. The CDR3 length is 13 residues. Amplification used 60 Vbeta primers and 13 Jbeta primers. The protocol was immunoSEQ multiplex PCR, while the TCRdb copy is restricted to in-frame clones and leaves out a portion. This repertoire includes around 210,000 clones. In the case of this clone: Antigen: not known.

Broader study findings: Rates of TCR association differed by HLA locus in a later analysis, with DRB1 highest and HLA-C lowest. Clonal expansion, a later analysis showed, was greater in HLA-associated TCR beta chains than in equally common others. Of the V segments, some could not be distinguished, including TRBV6-2 and TRBV6-3, and were excluded.

Material for sequencing was PBMCs. V usage is TRBV6-1 and J usage is TRBJ1-2, with unresolved D. The receptor was derived from a woman aged 30 to 39 in good health and CMV-seropositive. This chain's CDR3 is CASSEGLGRGYTF. CDR3 DNA sequence: TGTGCCAGCAGTGAAGGCCTCGGGAGGGGCTACACCTTC.